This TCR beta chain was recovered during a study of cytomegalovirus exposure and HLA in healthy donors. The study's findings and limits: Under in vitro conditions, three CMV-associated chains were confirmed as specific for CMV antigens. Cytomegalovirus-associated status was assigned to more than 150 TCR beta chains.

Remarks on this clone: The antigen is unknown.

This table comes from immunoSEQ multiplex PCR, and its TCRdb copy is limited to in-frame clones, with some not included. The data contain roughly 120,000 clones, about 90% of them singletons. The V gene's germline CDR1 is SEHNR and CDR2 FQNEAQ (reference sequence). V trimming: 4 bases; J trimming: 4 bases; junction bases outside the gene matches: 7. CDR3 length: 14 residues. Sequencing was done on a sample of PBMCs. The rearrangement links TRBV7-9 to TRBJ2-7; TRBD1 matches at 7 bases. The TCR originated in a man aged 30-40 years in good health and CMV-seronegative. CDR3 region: CASSWGTDRYEQYF. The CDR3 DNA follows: TGTGCCAGCAGCTGGGGGACAGACAGGTACGAGCAGTACTTC.